This TCR beta chain was identified during a study of T cells after yellow fever vaccination. At the level of the study: It was SMART-Seq v4 Ultra Low Input that prepared the fractions with low cell numbers. Study findings and constraints: Reappearance after the booster was seen for most primary-vaccination clones, at 96% CD4 and less than 90% CD8. By day 5 rather than day 15, the secondary response had peaked, though it was weaker.

This clonotype was seen once. Its target is not known. As TCR cDNA was made by 5'RACE template switching, a universal primer site and UMIs were added. MiXCR was run by TCRdb on the 5' RACE reads, yielding one entry per CDR3 protein. This sample yields approximately 550,000 distinct CDR3 sequences, of which over 15% are seen a single time; roughly an eighth belongs to the top ten. CDR3 length: 14 amino acids. The germline V gene encodes CDR1 LNHNV and CDR2 YYDKDF (reference sequence). V was cut by 3 bases and J by 2 bases, with 9 bases left in between. Here the sequenced sample was PBMCs, taken 15 days after the yellow fever booster vaccination. The J gene is TRBJ2-3, the V gene TRBV15; no clear D. The sequence was collected from a man under 40 who received the YFV17D yellow fever vaccine. This chain's CDR3 is CATSRDGFTDTQYF. In DNA, the CDR3 is TGTGCCACCAGCAGGGACGGATTCACAGATACGCAGTATTTT.